This T cell receptor beta chain was sequenced in a study of T cell responses to AZD1222 COVID-19 vaccine. Overall study context: Pooling of second doses given at about 4 or about 12 weeks was done.

The CDR3 is made up of 15 amino acids. Trimming at V came to 8 bases and at J to 8 bases, leaving 14 bases not matched to a gene. In germline, CDR1 is MDHEN, CDR2 SYDVKM. Assay: immunoSEQ multiplex PCR; the TCRdb copy retains only in-frame clones and omits some. The top ten clones hold about 5.2% of a sample with about 120,000 clones, about 90% of them seen once. The clonotype comes from an adult in good health. This sequence joins TRBV28 and TRBJ2-3, with TRBD1 identical over 9 bases. The sequencing used peripheral blood, collected on day 0 of AZD1222 vaccination. CDR3 amino acids: CASHGVGQGFGTQYF. For the CDR3, the DNA is TGTGCCAGCCACGGGGTAGGACAGGGGTTTGGTACGCAGTATTTT. Full variable domain (missing parts from reference TRBV28 and TRBJ2-3): DVKVTQSSRYLVKRTGEKVFLECVQDMDHENMFWYRQDPGLGLRLIYFSYDVKMKEKGDIPEGYSVSREKKERFSLILESASTNQTSMYLCASHGVGQGFGTQYFGPGTRLTVL.